The rows below give T cell receptor beta chains drawn from one sample of a study of control samples from healthy donors and cancer patients. Assay used: immunoSEQ multiplex PCR; TCRdb lists only in-frame clones, some missing. The data show 350,000 to 450,000 clones, 80% to 95% seen once. The sequencing sample was made of PBMCs. The receptors stem from a middle-aged man with head and neck cancer. CDR3s include the opening cysteine and the closing phenylalanine or tryptophan. The D gene is left open where the match is weak. Not every row has a clone size; where given, it reads once, few, many or a size class.

d_gene | abundance | j_gene | v_gene | CDR3nt | CDR3aa
NA | NA | TRBJ2-7 | TRBV11-3 | TGTGCCAGCAGCTTAGCGTCGGACAGCTCCTACGAGCAGTACTTC | CASSLASDSSYEQYF
NA | once | TRBJ1-2 | TRBV6-6 | TGTGCCAGCAGTTACTTGGGGGAAAGGAGTGGCTACACCTTC | CASSYLGERSGYTF
TRBD1 | NA | TRBJ2-2 | TRBV29-1 | TGCAGCGTTGAATCGGGGACAGGGGGCTTGTCCGGGGAGCTGTTTTTT | CSVESGTGGLSGELFF
TRBD2 | NA | TRBJ2-7 | TRBV27 | TGTGCCAGCACAGAGCGACTAGCGGGAGTAGGCGAGCAGTACTTC | CASTERLAGVGEQYF
NA | NA | TRBJ1-5 | TRBV6-2/TRBV6-3 | TGTGCCAGCAGTTATGGCTGGGCCACGGTCTACAATCAGCCCCAGCATTTT | CASSYGWATVYNQPQHF
NA | NA | TRBJ2-7 | TRBV5-6 | TGTGCCAGCAGCGGGGGCTTTGGGAGCTCCTACGAGCAGTACTTC | CASSGGFGSSYEQYF
TRBD1 | NA | TRBJ2-4 | TRBV9 | TGTGCCAGCAGCCCCCACCGGGACAGGGGAAACATTCAGTACTTC | CASSPHRDRGNIQYF
NA | NA | TRBJ2-1 | TRBV7-9 | TGTGCCAGCAGCTCAAGGGCGGATGAGCAGTTCTTC | CASSSRADEQFF
TRBD1 | NA | TRBJ1-3 | TRBV6-5 | TGTGCCAGTGACAGGGAAATTAGCGGAAACACCATATATTTT | CASDREISGNTIYF
NA | NA | TRBJ2-2 | TRBV9 | TGTGCCAGCAGCGTAGGAATCTCGAACACCGGGGAGCTGTTTTTT | CASSVGISNTGELFF
TRBD2 | NA | TRBJ2-2 | TRBV23-1 | TGCGCCAGCAGTCAATTTAGACTAGCGGGAGGACGGGGGCACCGGGGAGCTGTTTTT | CASSQFRLAGGRGHRGAVF
NA | NA | TRBJ2-3 | TRBV19 | TGTGCCAGCCTAGTTGGAGATACGCAGTATTTT | CASLVGDTQYF
TRBD1 | NA | TRBJ1-1 | TRBV6-5 | TGTGCCAGCAGTAGGGACAGGACGAACACTGAAGCTTTCTTT | CASSRDRTNTEAFF
NA | NA | TRBJ1-1 | TRBV7-3 | TGTGCCAGCAGCCAGGAGAGTTCGAACACTGAAGCTTTCTTT | CASSQESSNTEAFF
NA | once | TRBJ2-1 | TRBV30 | TGTGCCTGGAGTAGTCGTAGCTCCTACAATGAGCAGTTCTTC | CAWSSRSSYNEQFF
TRBD1 | once | TRBJ2-1 | TRBV7-3 | TGTGCCAGCAGCGACAGGGGGAGCTCCTACAATGAGCAGTTCTTC | CASSDRGSSYNEQFF
NA | NA | TRBJ2-5 | TRBV6-2/TRBV6-3 | TGTGCCAGCAGTCCCCGGGACCGCCCGGTGGGGGAGACCCAGTACTTC | CASSPRDRPVGETQYF
NA | NA | TRBJ2-3 | TRBV25-1 | TGTGCCAGCAGTGAATTTGGTGGGAGTCAAACAGATACGCAGTATTTT | CASSEFGGSQTDTQYF
NA | NA | TRBJ2-5 | TRBV30 | TGTGCCTGGAGTGCCGGCGGGCGAGAGACCCAGTACTTC | CAWSAGGRETQYF
TRBD2 | NA | TRBJ2-1 | TRBV7-3 | TGTGCCAGCAGACAAGCGGGAGGGCCGTACAATGAGCAGTTCTTC | CASRQAGGPYNEQFF
NA | few | TRBJ1-2 | TRBV9 | TGTGCCAGCAGCGTAGACCAAGTCCCTAACTATGGCTACACCTTC | CASSVDQVPNYGYTF
TRBD1 | NA | TRBJ1-4 | TRBV6-6 | TGTGCCAGCAGTTCCGACAGGGCCCCCACGAAAAAACTGTTTTTT | CASSSDRAPTKKLFF
NA | NA | TRBJ1-1 | TRBV29-1 | TGCAGCATACGGGACTCGGACACTGAAGCTTTCTTT | CSIRDSDTEAFF
NA | NA | TRBJ2-5 | TRBV18 | TGTGCCAGCTCACCGAATGGGCTTGGAGAGACCCAGTACTTC | CASSPNGLGETQYF
NA | NA | TRBJ1-2 | TRBV20-1 | TGCAGTGCTAGTGCAAGGGGCGCAAGGGGTGGCTACACCTTC | CSASARGARGGYTF
NA | NA | TRBJ1-1 | TRBV19 | TGTGCCAGTAGTTTCCGGACCCAGTTAACGAAATCTTTGAATCTGGCTTTCTTT | CASSFRTQLTKSLNLAFF
NA | once | TRBJ1-2 | TRBV4-2 | TGTGCCAGCAGCCAAGATCGGGGTGGGGCGCGCGGCTACACCTTC | CASSQDRGGARGYTF
NA | once | TRBJ2-7 | TRBV28 | TGTGCCAGTCCTAACCGCCGGGGGGAGCAGTACTTC | CASPNRRGEQYF
TRBD1 | NA | TRBJ1-5 | TRBV28 | TGTGCCAGCAGTTTGTTAGGACAGGGGGCACTAGAAAAGCCCCAGCATTTT | CASSLLGQGALEKPQHF
NA | NA | TRBJ2-3 | TRBV19 | TGTGCCAGTAGTACGGGTCCAGATACGCAGTATTTT | CASSTGPDTQYF
NA | NA | TRBJ1-1 | TRBV15 | TGTGCCACCAGCTTAGGGACCCCTCCAGGGGACACTGAAGCTTTCTTT | CATSLGTPPGDTEAFF
TRBD1 | NA | TRBJ2-7 | TRBV27 | TGTGCCAGCAGTTTAGAACAGGGGGTGTCCTACGAGCAGTACTTC | CASSLEQGVSYEQYF
NA | NA | TRBJ2-1 | TRBV13 | TGTGCCAGCAGCCTAGGGACATCTTACAATGAGCAGTTCTTC | CASSLGTSYNEQFF